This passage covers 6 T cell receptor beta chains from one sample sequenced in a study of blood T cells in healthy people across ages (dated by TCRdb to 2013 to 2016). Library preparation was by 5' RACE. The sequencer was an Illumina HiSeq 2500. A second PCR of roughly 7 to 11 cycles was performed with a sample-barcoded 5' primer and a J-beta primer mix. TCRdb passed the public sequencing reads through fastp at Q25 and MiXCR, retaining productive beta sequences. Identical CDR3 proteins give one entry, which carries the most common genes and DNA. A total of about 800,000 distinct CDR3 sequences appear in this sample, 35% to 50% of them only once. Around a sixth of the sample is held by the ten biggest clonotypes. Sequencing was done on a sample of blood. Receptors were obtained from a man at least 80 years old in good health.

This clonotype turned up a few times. The CDR3 DNA is TGCAGCGTTGGGAGGCCAGAGCAGTTCTTC. It specifies CSVGRPEQFF. The chain is built from TRBV29-1 and TRBJ2-1; TRBD2 might be the D (5 bases). Germline values: CDR1 SQVTM, CDR2 ANQGSEA. This CDR3 comprises 10 residues. Trimming cost V 4 bases and J 10 bases, with 8 bases left between them.

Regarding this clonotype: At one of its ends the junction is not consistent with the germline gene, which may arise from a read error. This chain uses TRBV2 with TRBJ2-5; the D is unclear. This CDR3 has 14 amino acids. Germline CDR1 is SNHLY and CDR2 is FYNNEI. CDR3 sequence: CTSRANPGGETQYF. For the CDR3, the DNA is TGTACCAGCAGAGCAAATCCGGGCGGAGAGACCCAGTACTTC.

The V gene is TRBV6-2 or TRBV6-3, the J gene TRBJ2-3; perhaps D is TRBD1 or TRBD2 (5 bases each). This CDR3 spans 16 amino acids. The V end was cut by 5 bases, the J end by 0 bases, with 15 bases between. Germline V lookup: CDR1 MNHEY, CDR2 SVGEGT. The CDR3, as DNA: TGTGCCAGCAGTCTACGGGACGCTAGCAGCACAGATACGCAGTATTTT. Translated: CASSLRDASSTDTQYF.

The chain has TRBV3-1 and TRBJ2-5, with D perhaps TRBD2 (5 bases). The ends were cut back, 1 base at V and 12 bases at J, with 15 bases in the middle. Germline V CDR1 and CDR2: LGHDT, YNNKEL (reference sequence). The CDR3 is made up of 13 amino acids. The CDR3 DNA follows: TGTGCCAGCAGCCAAGCGCCGCGGGCCCCCGAGTACTTC. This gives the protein CASSQAPRAPEYF.

The CDR3 DNA reads TGTGCCAGCAGTTTCGGGAATCAAGCTTCCTACGAGCAGTACTTC. It is translated as CASSFGNQASYEQYF. The chain employs TRBV28 and TRBJ2-7, with D possibly TRBD2 on 5 matching bases. The CDR3 spans 15 residues. V was shortened by 3 bases and J by 1 base, with 13 bases between the two germline ends. The germline gives CDR1 MDHEN, CDR2 SYDVKM.

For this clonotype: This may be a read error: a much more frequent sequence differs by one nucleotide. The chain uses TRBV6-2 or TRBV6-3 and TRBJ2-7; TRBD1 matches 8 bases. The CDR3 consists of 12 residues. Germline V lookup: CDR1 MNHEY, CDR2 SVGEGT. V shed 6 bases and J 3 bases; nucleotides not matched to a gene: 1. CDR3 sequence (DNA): TGTGCCAGCAGGGACAGGGTCTACGAGCAGTACTTC. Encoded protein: CASRDRVYEQYF.